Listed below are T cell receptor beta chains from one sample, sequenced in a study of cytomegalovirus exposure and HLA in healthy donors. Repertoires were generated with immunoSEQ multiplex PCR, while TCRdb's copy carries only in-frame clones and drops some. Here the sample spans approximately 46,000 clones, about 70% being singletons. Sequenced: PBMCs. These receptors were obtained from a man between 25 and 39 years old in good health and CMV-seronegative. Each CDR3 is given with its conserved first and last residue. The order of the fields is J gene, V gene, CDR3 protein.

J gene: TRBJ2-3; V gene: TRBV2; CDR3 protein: CASSETTTDTQYF
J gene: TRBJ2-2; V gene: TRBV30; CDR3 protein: CAWSVLLAGGPGELFF
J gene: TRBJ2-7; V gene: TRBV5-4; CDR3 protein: CASSSLEAYEQYF
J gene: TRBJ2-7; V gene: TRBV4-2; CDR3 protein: CASSQDTASGSYF
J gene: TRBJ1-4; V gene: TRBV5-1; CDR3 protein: CASRADRVEEKLFF
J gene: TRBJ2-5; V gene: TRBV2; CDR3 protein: CASKGQSKETQYF
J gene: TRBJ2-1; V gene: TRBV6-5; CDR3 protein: CASASGTSGINEQFF
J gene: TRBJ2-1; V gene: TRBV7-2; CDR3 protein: CASSLVPSGSLLSYNEQFF
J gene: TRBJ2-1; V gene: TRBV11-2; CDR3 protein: CASSYWTGELLHDEQFF
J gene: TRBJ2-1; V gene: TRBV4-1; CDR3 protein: CASSPGLDEQFF
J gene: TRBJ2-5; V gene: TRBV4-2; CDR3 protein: CASSQAWTGGVRNQETQYF
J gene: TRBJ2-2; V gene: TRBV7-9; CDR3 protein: CASSRFNIAGVFGELFF
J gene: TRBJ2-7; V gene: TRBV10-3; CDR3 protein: CAISRTSEFEQYF
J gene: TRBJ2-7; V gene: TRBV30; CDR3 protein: CAWALAPTYEQYF
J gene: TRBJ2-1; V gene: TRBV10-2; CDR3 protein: CASSEPTGTGGSYNEQFF
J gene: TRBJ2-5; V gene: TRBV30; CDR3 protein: CAWSVSSGQYF
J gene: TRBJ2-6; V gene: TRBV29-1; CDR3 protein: CSVVGGTGGTGANVLTF
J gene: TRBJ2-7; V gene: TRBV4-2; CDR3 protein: CASSQAGAYEQYF
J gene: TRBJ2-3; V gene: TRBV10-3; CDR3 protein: CATGTDTQYF
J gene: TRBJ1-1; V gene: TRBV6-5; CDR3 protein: CASSYDHGTEAFF
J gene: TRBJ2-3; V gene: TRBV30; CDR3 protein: CAWTLQGGNTDTQYF
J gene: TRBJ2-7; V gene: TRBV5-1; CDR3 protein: CASSFREKNYEQYF
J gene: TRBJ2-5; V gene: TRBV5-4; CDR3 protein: CASSSGRLAGVETQYF
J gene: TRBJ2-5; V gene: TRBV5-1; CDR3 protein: CASSLGTPQETQYF
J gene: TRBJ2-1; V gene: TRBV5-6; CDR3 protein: CASSATTSATSYNEQFF
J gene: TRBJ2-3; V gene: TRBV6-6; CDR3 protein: CASTNRAPDTQYF
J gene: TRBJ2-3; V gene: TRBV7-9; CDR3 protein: CASSIGWGGTDTQYF